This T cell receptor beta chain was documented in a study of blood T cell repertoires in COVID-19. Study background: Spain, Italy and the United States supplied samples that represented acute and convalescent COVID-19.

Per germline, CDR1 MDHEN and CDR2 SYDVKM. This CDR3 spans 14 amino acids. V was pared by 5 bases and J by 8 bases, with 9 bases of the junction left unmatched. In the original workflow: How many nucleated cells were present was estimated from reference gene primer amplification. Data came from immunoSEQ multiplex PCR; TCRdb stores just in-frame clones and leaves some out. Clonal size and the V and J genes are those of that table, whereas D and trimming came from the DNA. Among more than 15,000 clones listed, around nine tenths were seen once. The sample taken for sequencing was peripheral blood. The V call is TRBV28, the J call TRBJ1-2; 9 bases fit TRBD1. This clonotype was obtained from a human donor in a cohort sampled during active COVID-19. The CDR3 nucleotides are TGTGCCAGCAGTACGACGGGACAGGGTTTGGGCTACACCTTC. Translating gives CASSTTGQGLGYTF.